This T cell receptor beta chain was captured by sequencing in a study of identical twins. The CDR3 covers 14 residues. Germline V gives CDR1 MNHEY, CDR2 SVGEGT. V shed 0 bases and J shed 4 bases, with 9 bases lying between them. This clonotype was counted between two and nine times. TCRdb re-called the 5' RACE reads through MiXCR, storing one row per CDR3 protein. Here the sample spans fewer than 550,000 distinct CDR3 sequences, roughly 15% being singletons. These data were likewise used in another study, on yellow fever vaccine responses in identical twins.

The TCR originated in a woman between 18 and 30 years old in good health. J is TRBJ1-1 and V is TRBV6-2 or TRBV6-3; tentatively, D is TRBD1 (6 bases). Sequences were obtained from CD4+ T cells sorted from blood. The CDR3 DNA reads TGTGCCAGCAGTTACTCTACAGGGCGCACTGAAGCTTTCTTT. It translates to CASSYSTGRTEAFF.